Listed below are T cell receptor beta chains from one sample, sequenced in a study of cytotoxic CD8 clonotypes in ibrutinib-treated CLL. Data came from immunoSEQ multiplex PCR; TCRdb stores just in-frame clones and leaves some out. The top ten clones hold 5.5% to 6% of a sample with around 200,000 clones, 65% to 80% of them seen once. Sequencing was performed on PBMCs, taken after 12 months of ibrutinib treatment. These receptors were obtained from a human donor with chronic lymphocytic leukemia. Both conserved end residues are part of each CDR3. A D gene is named only where the DNA matches it firmly. Only part of the rows carry a size: once, few, many, or a class if the clone is expanded.

d_gene,v_gene,j_gene,abundance,len,CDR3aa,CDR3nt
TRBD1,TRBV27,TRBJ1-5,NA,15,CASREGQISNQPQHF,TGTGCCAGCAGGGAGGGACAGATTAGCAATCAGCCCCAGCATTTT
NA,TRBV6-6,TRBJ2-5,few,10,CAAGEETQYF,TGTGCCGCAGGGGAAGAGACCCAGTACTTC
NA,TRBV6-1,TRBJ1-3,NA,15,CASRIPGLKGNTIYF,TGTGCCAGCAGGATTCCGGGACTAAAGGGAAACACCATATATTTT
TRBD1,TRBV15,TRBJ1-2,many,15,CATSRDGDSGYGYTF,TGTGCCACCAGCAGAGATGGGGACAGCGGCTATGGCTACACCTTC
NA,TRBV7-3,TRBJ1-1,few,15,CASSLTGDGNTEAFF,TGTGCCAGCAGCTTAACAGGGGACGGGAACACTGAAGCTTTCTTT
NA,TRBV5-1,TRBJ2-1,NA,15,CASSSGLPIYNEQFF,TGCGCCAGCAGCTCGGGACTCCCGATCTACAATGAGCAGTTCTTC
NA,TRBV2,TRBJ1-1,NA,14,CASTVDGLNTEAFF,TGTGCCAGCACCGTGGACGGATTGAACACTGAAGCTTTCTTT
NA,TRBV23-1,TRBJ2-1,NA,14,CASSQSERGNEQFF,TGCGCCAGCAGTCAATCGGAAAGGGGCAATGAGCAGTTCTTC
TRBD2,TRBV7-2,TRBJ2-3,once,15,CASSLRTSGRDTQYF,TGTGCCAGCAGCCTTCGGACTAGCGGGAGGGATACGCAGTATTTT
TRBD2,TRBV30,TRBJ2-7,NA,15,CACRSSGNSRVEQYF,TGTGCCTGCCGGTCTAGCGGCAACTCCCGGGTAGAGCAGTACTTC
NA,TRBV28,TRBJ1-2,many,11,CASSSNYGYTF,TGTGCCAGCAGTTCGAACTATGGCTACACCTTC
NA,TRBV6-6,TRBJ2-7,NA,14,CASSYGGGAYEQYF,TGTGCCAGCAGTTACGGGGGCGGAGCCTACGAGCAGTACTTC
NA,TRBV28,TRBJ2-1,NA,14,CASALGRARSEQFF,TGTGCCAGCGCGTTGGGCAGGGCACGGAGTGAGCAGTTCTTC
NA,TRBV29-1,TRBJ1-5,NA,14,CSVTGLSPNQPQHF,TGCAGCGTTACGGGACTGTCCCCGAATCAGCCCCAGCATTTT
NA,TRBV11-2,TRBJ2-7,few,14,CASSSGKRLYEQYF,TGTGCCAGCAGCTCGGGCAAGCGCCTCTACGAGCAGTACTTC
NA,TRBV7-8,TRBJ1-3,NA,15,CASSLASQSGNTIYF,TGTGCCAGCAGCTTAGCCAGTCAATCTGGAAACACCATATATTTT
NA,TRBV7-9,TRBJ2-6,few,18,CASSPPRALPGGANVLTF,TGTGCCAGCAGCCCCCCTCGGGCCCTTCCTGGTGGGGCCAACGTCCTGACTTTC
NA,TRBV11-2,TRBJ2-7,NA,16,CASSPSGGRDHYEQYF,TGTGCCAGCAGCCCAAGCGGTGGCAGAGACCACTACGAGCAGTACTTC
TRBD2,TRBV19,TRBJ2-1,NA,16,CASSSLAGVFATEQFF,TGTGCCAGTAGCAGTCTAGCGGGAGTCTTCGCTACTGAGCAGTTCTTC
TRBD1,TRBV11-2,TRBJ1-1,NA,16,CASSLRRQGQGTEAFF,TGTGCCAGCAGCCTCCGTAGACAGGGGCAGGGCACTGAAGCTTTCTTT
TRBD1,TRBV7-6,TRBJ1-5,few,15,CASSSGTGRNQPQHF,TGTGCCAGCAGTTCCGGGACAGGGCGCAATCAGCCCCAGCATTTT
NA,TRBV28,TRBJ1-1,NA,13,CASSPTNRVWTFF,TGTGCCAGCAGTCCCACTAACAGGGTGTGGACTTTCTTT
NA,TRBV6-5,TRBJ1-5,NA,14,CASRTTGGNQPQHF,TGTGCCAGCAGAACTACCGGGGGCAATCAGCCCCAGCATTTT
NA,TRBV7-8,TRBJ2-7,NA,14,CASSHGRGPYEQYF,TGTGCCAGCAGCCACGGACGAGGCCCCTACGAGCAGTACTTC
NA,TRBV18,TRBJ1-2,many,13,CASSPPKGGGYTF,TGTGCCAGCTCACCACCGAAGGGAGGCGGCTACACCTTC
NA,TRBV5-1,TRBJ1-1,NA,15,CASSLTGPGNTEAFF,TGCGCCAGCAGCTTGACCGGGCCAGGGAACACTGAAGCTTTCTTT
TRBD1,TRBV5-1,TRBJ2-1,NA,14,CASSLGDRVNEQFF,TGCGCCAGCAGCTTGGGGGACAGGGTCAATGAGCAGTTCTTC
NA,TRBV6-1,TRBJ1-2,once,12,CASTDSSYGYTF,TGTGCCAGCACGGACAGTTCCTATGGCTACACCTTC
NA,TRBV5-1,TRBJ1-2,NA,14,CASRSGGPGYGYTF,TGCGCCAGCAGGTCGGGGGGGCCGGGCTATGGCTACACCTTC
NA,TRBV6-5,TRBJ1-5,once,15,CASSPSGVLNQPQHF,TGTGCCAGCAGCCCGAGCGGGGTACTCAATCAGCCCCAGCATTTT
TRBD1,TRBV28,TRBJ2-7,NA,17,CASSYWAWDRDSYEQYF,TGTGCCAGCAGTTATTGGGCCTGGGACAGGGACTCCTACGAGCAGTACTTC
NA,TRBV7-3,TRBJ2-2,NA,12,CASSRLYGELFF,TGTGCCAGCAGCCGACTTTACGGGGAGCTGTTTTTT
NA,TRBV7-2,TRBJ2-1,NA,15,CASSLTSRLYNEQFF,TGTGCCAGCAGCTTAACTAGCCGTCTCTACAATGAGCAGTTCTTC
TRBD1,TRBV2,TRBJ2-2,NA,14,CASKRDRVDGELFF,TGTGCCAGCAAGAGGGACAGGGTGGACGGGGAGCTGTTTTTT
NA,TRBV6-5,TRBJ2-6,NA,15,CASSPLSSGANVLTF,TGTGCCAGCAGTCCCCTAAGCTCTGGGGCCAACGTCCTGACTTTC
NA,TRBV12-2,TRBJ1-5,NA,16,CASRGLEGHSNQPQHF,TGTGCAAGTCGCGGTTTAGAGGGCCATAGCAATCAGCCCCAGCATTTT
NA,TRBV30,TRBJ2-5,NA,13,CAWSVSSSETQYF,TGTGCCTGGAGTGTAAGCAGTTCGGAGACCCAGTACTTC
TRBD2,TRBV9,TRBJ2-7,NA,16,CASSVDSGRASYEQYF,TGTGCCAGCAGCGTAGACAGCGGGAGGGCCTCCTACGAGCAGTACTTC
TRBD2,TRBV2,TRBJ2-1,NA,14,CASRRGLAENEQFF,TGTGCCAGCAGAAGGGGACTAGCGGAGAATGAGCAGTTCTTC
NA,TRBV7-2,TRBJ2-7,NA,14,CASSFTQGHYEQYF,TGTGCCAGCAGCTTCACACAGGGTCACTACGAGCAGTACTTC
TRBD1,TRBV6-5,TRBJ1-1,NA,14,CASRQGQANTEAFF,TGTGCCAGCAGGCAGGGACAGGCGAACACTGAAGCTTTCTTT
TRBD2,TRBV18,TRBJ2-3,NA,19,CASSPPNSGRGRSTDTQYF,TGTGCCAGCTCACCACCCAATAGCGGGAGAGGTAGGAGCACAGATACGCAGTATTTT
NA,TRBV12-5,TRBJ2-7,few,14,CASGRGTTPYEQYF,TGTGCTAGTGGTAGGGGGACTACCCCCTACGAGCAGTACTTC
NA,TRBV2,TRBJ2-7,NA,13,CASSGNLARQQYF,TGTGCCAGCAGCGGAAATTTAGCTCGGCAGCAGTACTTC
NA,TRBV5-4,TRBJ1-1,few,14,CASSRLQGLTEAFF,TGTGCCAGCAGCCGCCTACAAGGACTCACTGAAGCTTTCTTT
TRBD2,TRBV5-1,TRBJ2-2,NA,16,CASGLAGGLYTGELFF,TGCGCCAGCGGACTAGCGGGAGGGCTTTACACCGGGGAGCTGTTTTTT
NA,TRBV25-1,TRBJ1-3,NA,15,CASSEYIGPGNTIYF,TGTGCCAGCAGTGAATATATAGGGCCTGGAAACACCATATATTTT
TRBD1,TRBV6-1,TRBJ1-2,NA,12,CASRGQGHGYTF,TGTGCCAGCAGAGGACAGGGTCATGGCTACACCTTC
NA,TRBV15,TRBJ1-4,many,18,CATSRDRPGRGDGEKLFF,TGTGCCACCAGCAGAGATAGGCCGGGTAGGGGGGACGGTGAAAAACTGTTTTTT
NA,TRBV10-2,TRBJ1-3,NA,13,CASSLPSGNTIYF,TGCGCCAGCTCCCTTCCCTCGGGAAACACCATATATTTT
TRBD1,TRBV5-4,TRBJ1-1,NA,13,CASSLDRGSEAFF,TGTGCCAGCAGCTTAGACAGGGGGTCGGAAGCTTTCTTT
NA,TRBV2,TRBJ1-4,NA,14,CASSAGTINEKLFF,TGTGCCAGCAGTGCCGGGACAATTAATGAAAAACTGTTTTTT
NA,TRBV7-2,TRBJ1-2,few,14,CASSPTATNYGYTF,TGTGCCAGCAGCCCGACGGCCACTAACTATGGCTACACCTTC
TRBD1,TRBV27,TRBJ1-2,few,16,CASSSRWTGLNYGYTF,TGTGCCAGCAGTTCCCGGTGGACAGGGTTGAACTATGGCTACACCTTC
NA,TRBV4-1,TRBJ1-2,NA,14,CASSLFYTGYGYTF,TGCGCCAGCAGCCTATTTTATACAGGGTATGGCTACACCTTC
NA,TRBV5-5,TRBJ1-6,few,13,CASTSAGRSPLHF,TGTGCCAGCACCTCGGCCGGGAGGTCACCCCTCCACTTT
NA,TRBV30,TRBJ2-3,few,15,CAWSEMASGTDTQYF,TGTGCCTGGAGTGAAATGGCTAGCGGCACAGATACGCAGTATTTT